Below are 7 T cell receptor beta chains sequenced from a single sample in a study of cytomegalovirus exposure and HLA in healthy donors. PCR involved 60 Vbeta and 13 Jbeta primers. Repertoires were generated with immunoSEQ multiplex PCR, while TCRdb's copy carries only in-frame clones and drops some. The table shows 200,000 to 250,000 clones, with about 89% occurring only once. The source material was PBMCs. The source of these receptors is a woman aged 18-29 years in good health and CMV-seronegative.

The rearrangement uses TRBV29-1 and TRBJ2-1; 8 bases match TRBD2. This CDR3 is built from 15 residues. Losses at the gene ends were 4 bases for V and 6 bases for J; bases not matched to a gene: 11. CDR1 is SQVTM, CDR2 ANQGSEA, per germline. This CDR3 reads CSVVLAGMLRNEQFF. The CDR3 DNA reads TGCAGCGTTGTGCTAGCGGGTATGCTCCGCAATGAGCAGTTCTTC.

The chain is built from TRBV6-4 and TRBJ2-5, with D tentatively TRBD2 (5 bases). The end of the DNA aligns better with TRBJ2-7, so the J call may be wrong. The CDR3 covers 14 residues. Germline V gives CDR1 MRHNA, CDR2 SNTAGT. CDR3 sequence reads: CASSRRQNSYEQYF. The CDR3 nucleotides read TGTGCCAGCAGTAGGAGGCAGAACTCCTACGAGCAGTACTTC.

This clone occurred once. The rearrangement uses TRBV7-2 and TRBJ1-3, with no clear D. CDR1 SGHTA and CDR2 FQGNSA come from the germline V gene. The CDR3 covers 14 residues. Trimming removed 1 base from V and 6 bases from J, with 10 bases in between. For the CDR3, the DNA is TGTGCCAGCAGCTTAGACGTACTGCTAAACACCATATATTTT. It specifies CASSLDVLLNTIYF.

The chain employs TRBV11-3 and TRBJ1-6; D not certain. The V end lost 2 bases, the J end lost 4 bases, and 6 bases lay between the germline ends. Germline CDR1 is SGHNT and CDR2 is YENEEA. The CDR3 extends over 14 amino acids. The CDR3 sequence is CASSLSGYNSPLHF. In nucleotides, the CDR3 is TGTGCCAGCAGCTTATCGGGGTATAATTCACCCCTCCACTTT.

The chain couples TRBV2 to TRBJ1-6; D unresolved. The CDR3 consists of 13 residues. CDR1 and CDR2 from the germline V gene are SNHLY and FYNNEI. Trimming left V 6 bases short and J 7 bases short, with 10 bases between. CDR3: CASRVEVNSPLHF. The CDR3 DNA follows: TGTGCCAGCAGAGTCGAGGTAAATTCACCCCTCCACTTT.

This clone was detected once. The rearrangement links TRBV5-1 to TRBJ1-2; D gene unclear. V lost 0 bases, J lost 0 bases, and 6 bases lay in between. The CDR3 has 14 amino acids. In germline, CDR1 is SGHRS, CDR2 YFSETQ. DNA for the CDR3: TGCGCCAGCAGCTTGGACGGGGCTAACTATGGCTACACCTTC. Translated: CASSLDGANYGYTF.

This clone was recorded only once. J is TRBJ1-1 and V is TRBV18; D remains unclear. Trimming removed 0 bases at V and 1 base at J, with 9 bases between. CDR1 and CDR2 (germline): KGHSH, LQKENI. There are 15 residues in the CDR3. CDR3 residues: CASSPPLGGNTEAFF. The CDR3 region has the DNA TGTGCCAGCTCACCACCGTTAGGAGGGAACACTGAAGCTTTCTTT.